Each of the 8 T cell receptor beta chains below was sequenced from the same sample in a study of shared clonotypes between healthy human individuals. Only in-frame clones appear in the TCRdb table, and some are missing; sequencing was by immunoSEQ multiplex PCR. The repertoire holds about 980,000 clones, over 75% seen once, with about 1.5% in the top ten. Material for sequencing was memory CD4+ T cells sorted from blood. Subset noted: CD45RA-negative fraction. Receptor source: a man aged 18-30 years in good health.

The chain recombines TRBV7-6 with TRBJ2-3, with D possibly matching TRBD2 (6 bases). CDR3 length: 15 amino acids. Germline lookup yields CDR1 SGHVS and CDR2 FNYEAQ. V shed 5 bases and J shed 0 bases, with 12 bases lying between them. CDR3 sequence (DNA): TGTGCCAGCAGCCGAGCGGGCTCTAGCACAGATACGCAGTATTTT. This sequence encodes CASSRAGSSTDTQYF.

This chain connects TRBV6-5 to TRBJ1-5; a possible D gene is TRBD1 (6 bases). V was pared by 5 bases and J by 0 bases, with 8 bases between. The CDR3 has 14 amino acids. In germline, CDR1 is MNHEY, CDR2 SVGAGI. The CDR3 loop reads CASSRTVSNQPQHF. DNA of the CDR3: TGTGCCAGCAGTCGGACAGTTAGCAATCAGCCCCAGCATTTT.

The chain recombines TRBV30 with TRBJ2-5, with D possibly matching TRBD2 (6 bases). This CDR3 spans 13 amino acids. The germline V gene encodes CDR1 GTSNPN and CDR2 SVGIG (reference sequence). V dropped 0 bases and J dropped 13 bases, with 18 bases sitting between them. The CDR3 reads CAWSVPGGRGVYF. The CDR3 coding sequence is TGTGCCTGGAGTGTACCTGGGGGGAGAGGGGTGTACTTC.

This rearrangement joins TRBV6-5 to TRBJ1-4; no reliable D call. Germline CDR1 is MNHEY and CDR2 is SVGAGI. V lost 0 bases, J lost 8 bases, and 16 bases lay in between. The CDR3 runs 16 residues. DNA for the CDR3: TGTGCCAGCAGTTACTCGAAGGCTAAGGGTTACGAAAAACTGTTTTTT. It translates to CASSYSKAKGYEKLFF.

The chain couples TRBV7-2 to TRBJ2-2; D may be TRBD2 (5 bases). CDR1 SGHTA and CDR2 FQGNSA come from the germline V gene. Between the trimmed V and J ends, which lost 0 bases and 7 bases, there was a span of 12 bases. CDR3 length: 15 residues. CDR3 residues: CASSLAQRPGGELFF. CDR3 nucleotides: TGTGCCAGCAGCTTAGCCCAGCGGCCAGGCGGGGAGCTGTTTTTT.

V gene TRBV10-3 combines with J gene TRBJ1-2; D gene unclear. Germline CDR1 ENHRY, CDR2 SYGVKD. Between the trimmed V and J ends, which lost 2 bases and 8 bases, there was a span of 15 bases. The CDR3 sequence is 14 residues long. The CDR3 coding sequence is TGTGCCATCAGTGAGGGTGGAGGTTCTCTCGGCTACACCTTC. Its protein is CAISEGGGSLGYTF.

The chain links TRBV5-1 to TRBJ2-3, with D possibly TRBD1 on 6 matching bases. Per germline, CDR1 SGHRS and CDR2 YFSETQ. This CDR3 has 14 residues. V lost 4 bases to trimming and J lost 2 bases, with 11 bases between them. The chain's CDR3 is CASSLRDNTDTQYF. The DNA for the CDR3 is TGCGCCAGCAGCCTACGGGACAACACAGATACGCAGTATTTT.

The count of this clone is one. The chain has TRBV6-6 and TRBJ2-2; 7 bases line up with TRBD1. The germline V gene encodes CDR1 MNHNY and CDR2 SVGAGI (reference sequence). After removal of 6 bases from V and 3 bases from J, the junction contained 10 bases not matched to a gene. The CDR3 sequence is 16 residues long. For the CDR3, the DNA is TGTGCCAGCAGCCAGCCAACAGGGACAGACACCGGGGAGCTGTTTTTT. As protein: CASSQPTGTDTGELFF.